The 22 T cell receptor beta chains in this list originate from one sample, sequenced in a study of spatial heterogeneity in lung cancer (dated by TCRdb to the late 2010s). In light of the paper, this sample's time point label describes: sample taken at primary tumor resection. TCR sequencing used whole RNA extracted from tumor and nontumor lung tissue, or from cryopreserved PBMC samples, without cell sorting. Receptor libraries were prepared by 5' RACE. The data were produced on a NextSeq 500. The public sequencing data were trimmed at Q25 with fastp and processed into clonotypes with MiXCR by TCRdb, which kept only in-frame beta chains. Rows matching on CDR3 protein sequence are summarized as one entry with the most common DNA and genes. The sample table records approximately 40,000 distinct CDR3 sequences; approximately 7% of these occur just once. Of the sample, roughly two fifths is held by the ten largest clones.

Material: PBMCs, obtained at surgery. The receptors were sampled from a female donor with early-stage non-small cell lung cancer.

The genes are TRBV28 and TRBJ1-5, with D maybe TRBD1 (6 bases). The CDR3 runs to 14 residues. V lost 6 bases, J lost 3 bases, and 12 bases lay in between. Germline CDR1 reads MDHEN; CDR2 reads SYDVKM. CDR3 nucleotide sequence: TGTGCCAGCAGCTCCGGACAGACCAATCAGCCCCAGCATTTT. Its protein product is CASSSGQTNQPQHF.

V usage is TRBV7-9 and J usage is TRBJ2-1; 8 bases fit TRBD2. The CDR3 spans 14 residues. Trimming took 7 bases from V and 9 from J; bases not matched to a gene: 11. CDR1 is SEHNR and CDR2 is FQNEAQ in the germline V gene (reference sequence). DNA of the CDR3: TGTGCCAGCACCCCCCTAGGACTAGCTAGTGAGCAGTTCTTC. This gives the protein CASTPLGLASEQFF.

This clonotype was counted many times. This chain uses TRBV21-1 with TRBJ2-7; the table's TRBD1 call for D was not verified on the DNA. TRBV21-1 is recorded as a pseudogene. The CDR3 sequence is 14 residues long. The CDR3 region has the DNA TGTGCCAGCAGGATCCGGGACAGGGGGCCCGAGCAGTACTTC. This encodes CASRIRDRGPEQYF.

This rearrangement joins TRBV6-1 to TRBJ1-5; D call uncertain. The CDR3 contains 17 residues. Germline V gives CDR1 MNHNS, CDR2 SASEGT. The V end lost 4 bases, the J end lost 0 bases, and 16 bases lay between the germline ends. The CDR3 DNA sequence: TGTGCCAGCAGTGCTGTCGTTTCAGTGTATAGCAATCAGCCCCAGCATTTT. Residues: CASSAVVSVYSNQPQHF.

The gene calls are TRBV5-5 and TRBJ2-1; D remains unclear. The ends were cut back, 4 bases at V and 5 bases at J, with 13 bases in the middle. Germline CDR1 and CDR2: SGHKS and YYEKEE (reference sequence). The CDR3 extends over 14 amino acids. Here the CDR3 reads CASSHSTANNEQFF. CDR3 DNA sequence: TGTGCCAGCAGCCACTCGACCGCTAACAATGAGCAGTTCTTC.

This clonotype was seen ten or more times. The chain employs TRBV7-2 and TRBJ1-5; D perhaps matches TRBD1 (5 bases). The germline gives CDR1 SGHTA, CDR2 FQGNSA. The CDR3 covers 16 residues. The V end was cut by 5 bases, the J end by 1 base, with 15 bases between. The CDR3 nucleotides are TGTGCCAGCAGCCTCTCGGGGGTTATCAGCAATCAGCCCCAGCATTTT. Protein sequence: CASSLSGVISNQPQHF. Looking up the rest from reference TRBV7-2 and TRBJ1-5 gives the full variable domain: GAGVSQSPSNKVTEKGKDVELRCDPISGHTALYWYRQSLGQGLEFLIYFQGNSAPDKSGLPSDRFSAERTGGSVSTLTIQRTQQEDSAVYLCASSLSGVISNQPQHFGDGTRLSIL.

This clonotype was observed a few times. CDR3 in amino acids: CASSLTQRYGYTF. The CDR3 nucleotides read TGTGCCAGCAGCTTGACCCAGAGATATGGCTACACCTTC. V usage is TRBV5-6 and J usage is TRBJ1-2; D not resolved. V lost 1 base and J lost 5, with 9 bases in between. The CDR3 runs to 13 residues. The germline CDR1 and CDR2 sequences are SGHDT and YYEEEE.

In this sample, this clonotype turned up many times. This chain connects TRBV6-5 to TRBJ2-7; no reliable D call. Trimming left V 5 bases short and J 2 bases short, with 13 bases between. Per the germline V gene, CDR1 is MNHEY and CDR2 is SVGAGI. The CDR3 extends over 14 amino acids. CDR3 in DNA: TGTGCCAGCAGTACCCCCTGGAGTCCCTACGAGCAGTACTTC. It yields the protein CASSTPWSPYEQYF.

The rearrangement joins TRBV7-9 to TRBJ2-3; 7 bases are shared with TRBD1. The germline gives CDR1 SEHNR, CDR2 FQNEAQ (reference sequence). CDR3 length equals 16 residues. The J segment lost 0 bases and the V segment lost 4 bases, leaving 7 bases of the junction unmatched. The CDR3 sequence: CASSSGQTTSTDTQYF. The CDR3 DNA reads as TGTGCCAGCAGCTCGGGACAGACCACTAGCACAGATACGCAGTATTTT.

This clonotype was seen ten or more times. The chain joins TRBV5-1 to TRBJ2-1; D might be TRBD1 (6 bases). This CDR3 contains 15 residues. V was cut by 4 bases and J by 0 bases, with 11 bases left in between. Looked up from germline, CDR1 is SGHRS and CDR2 is YFSETQ. CDR3 sequence: CASSNQGSSYNEQFF. The DNA of the CDR3 is TGCGCCAGCAGCAACCAGGGGAGCTCCTACAATGAGCAGTTCTTC.

Many counts were recorded for this clonotype. CDR3 in amino acids: CSSSGGGTYEQYF. Written as DNA, the CDR3 is TGCAGTTCATCCGGGGGGGGAACTTACGAGCAGTACTTC. The rearrangement joins TRBV20-1 to TRBJ2-7, with 8 bases identical to TRBD2. V dropped 8 bases and J dropped 4; count of bases not matched to a gene: 10. The germline V gene encodes CDR1 DFQATT and CDR2 SNEGSKA (reference sequence). The CDR3 length is 13 residues.

The table lists this clonotype with many counts. This chain connects TRBV10-1 to TRBJ2-3; D not certain. The CDR3 consists of 14 residues. V shed 4 bases and J shed 6 bases, with 14 bases lying between them. Germline V gene lookup returns CDR1 WNHNN and CDR2 SYGVQD (reference sequence). The chain's CDR3 is CASSALPGSDTQYF. The DNA of the CDR3 is TGCGCCAGCAGTGCTCTACCAGGTTCGGATACGCAGTATTTT.

At least ten counts were recorded for this clonotype. The rearrangement uses TRBV12-3 or TRBV12-4 and TRBJ1-2, with D perhaps TRBD1 (6 bases). V was clipped by 7 bases and J by 2 bases, with 17 bases between them. The CDR3 length is 15 residues. CDR3 residues: CASTRRGAGNYGYTF. CDR3 sequence (DNA): TGTGCCAGCACCCGGAGGGGGGCGGGCAACTATGGCTACACCTTC.

This chain connects TRBV9 to TRBJ2-2, with D uncertain. The germline gives CDR1 SGDLS, CDR2 YYNGEE. The CDR3 is 15 residues long. V lost 0 bases and J lost 1, with 7 bases in between. This CDR3 reads CASSVGVENTGELFF. Written as DNA, the CDR3 is TGTGCCAGCAGCGTAGGGGTAGAGAACACCGGGGAGCTGTTTTTT.

This clonotype was recorded a few times. This sequence joins TRBV7-2 and TRBJ2-5; no clear D gene. This CDR3 has 13 residues. Deletions cut 3 bases from V and 4 bases from J, with 9 bases between. CDR1 and CDR2 (germline): SGHTA, FQGNSA. The CDR3 bases are TGTGCCAGCAGCTTTATCCCCTCAGAGACCCAGTACTTC. Translating it yields CASSFIPSETQYF.

This clonotype was observed many times. The chain employs TRBV5-1 and TRBJ1-1; 9 positions agree with TRBD1. There are 13 residues in the CDR3. The ends lost 4 bases at V and 7 bases at J; junction bases unmatched: 5. Germline V lookup: CDR1 SGHRS, CDR2 YFSETQ. CDR3 region: CASSEQGAGEAFF. The DNA of the CDR3 is TGCGCCAGCAGCGAACAGGGGGCGGGTGAAGCTTTCTTT.

This clonotype came up a few times. This chain joins TRBV5-1 and TRBJ1-6, with D maybe TRBD1 (5 bases). This CDR3 contains 15 residues. Trimming removed 4 bases at V and 8 bases at J, with 16 bases between. Germline values: CDR1 SGHRS, CDR2 YFSETQ. The CDR3 DNA is TGCGCCAGCAGCGACGGTAGGGGCGCGGATTCACCCCTCCACTTT. As protein: CASSDGRGADSPLHF.

This clonotype was counted ten times or more. The CDR3 DNA reads TGCGCCAGCAGCTTGGTGCAGGGCCCCTACACCTTC. Translated, it gives CASSLVQGPYTF. The chain recombines TRBV5-1 with TRBJ1-2, with D perhaps matching TRBD1 (5 bases). The CDR3 runs to 12 residues. The germline V and J ends were trimmed by 0 bases and 10 bases, with 10 bases remaining between them. Germline V CDR1 and CDR2: SGHRS, YFSETQ.

The rearrangement links TRBV20-1 to TRBJ2-3; D gene ambiguous. The germline V and J ends were trimmed by 4 bases and 3 bases, with 11 bases remaining between them. This CDR3 has 13 residues. CDR1 and CDR2 (germline): DFQATT, SNEGSKA (reference sequence). This chain's CDR3 is CSANSANTDTQYF. The CDR3 DNA reads as TGCAGTGCTAACTCAGCTAATACAGATACGCAGTATTTT.

This clonotype was recorded many times. This chain connects TRBV12-3 or TRBV12-4 to TRBJ1-6; D is perhaps TRBD1 (5 bases). Between the trimmed V and J ends, which lost 7 bases and 10 bases, there was a span of 14 bases. The CDR3 runs to 13 residues. This chain's CDR3 is CASKGTGGSPLHF. The CDR3 region has the DNA TGTGCCAGCAAAGGGACCGGGGGATCACCCCTCCACTTT.

In this sample, this clonotype turned up many times. The chain recombines TRBV9 with TRBJ2-5, with D perhaps TRBD2 (5 bases). The CDR3 spans 16 residues. From germline, CDR1 is SGDLS and CDR2 YYNGEE. Trimming stripped 3 bases from V and 3 bases from J, with 18 bases between. DNA of the CDR3: TGTGCCAGCAGCGCGGTGGCTAGCCCCGAGGAAGAGACCCAGTACTTC. Its translation: CASSAVASPEEETQYF.

This clonotype was found many times. The chain joins TRBV25-1 to TRBJ1-5; 9 bases match TRBD1. The CDR3 sequence is 14 residues long. Per germline, CDR1 MGHDK and CDR2 SYGVNS. V shed 2 bases and J 5 bases; nucleotides not matched to a gene: 1. The CDR3 bases are TGTGCCAGCAGTGAAACAGGGGGCGATCAGCCCCAGCATTTT. This codes for CASSETGGDQPQHF. The whole variable domain, remainder taken from reference TRBV25-1 and TRBJ1-5, is EADIYQTPRYLVIGTGKKITLECSQTMGHDKMYWYQQDPGMELHLIHYSYGVNSTEKGDLSSESTVSRIRTEHFPLTLESARPSHTSQYLCASSETGGDQPQHFGDGTRLSIL.